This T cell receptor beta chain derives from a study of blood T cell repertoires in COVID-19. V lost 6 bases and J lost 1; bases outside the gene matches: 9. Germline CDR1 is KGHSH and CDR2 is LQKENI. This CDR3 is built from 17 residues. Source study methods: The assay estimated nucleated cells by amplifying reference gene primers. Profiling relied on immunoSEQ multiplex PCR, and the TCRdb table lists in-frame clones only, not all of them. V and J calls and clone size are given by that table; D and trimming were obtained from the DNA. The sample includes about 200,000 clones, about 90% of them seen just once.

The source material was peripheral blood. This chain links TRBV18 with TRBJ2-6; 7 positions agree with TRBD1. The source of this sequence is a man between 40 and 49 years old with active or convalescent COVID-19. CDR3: CASSARQGWSGANVLTF. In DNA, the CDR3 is TGTGCCAGCTCCGCAAGACAGGGATGGTCTGGGGCCAACGTCCTGACTTTC.